Listed here are 17 T cell receptor beta chains from one sample, sequenced in a study of a mutant IDH1 vaccine in newly diagnosed glioma (dated by TCRdb to the early 2020s). The library came from the immunoSEQ multiplex PCR assay. TCRdb carries this immuneACCESS record with in-frame sequences only. Its versions omit some clonotypes, under half of them owing to an unresolved V gene in the studies checked, with the rest unexplained. Present in this sample are 32,000 or so clones, approximately 86% of which were seen just once. 2.5% to 3.5% of the sample lies in the top ten. These receptors' antigens are unknown. In the paper's terms, the time point label means: week 5, during vaccination. Each vaccine dose was 300 ug of a 20-mer mutant IDH1 peptide in Montanide, given subcutaneously with topical imiquimod. Here the sequenced sample was peripheral blood mononuclear cells (PBMCs), taken from a glioma patient whose treatment included an IDH1 peptide vaccine. The receptor source for this set is a woman in her thirties or forties with glioma. Some clones in this sample may be carry-over from other donors' samples.

This chain connects TRBV18 to TRBJ1-5; the match to TRBD1 covers 8 bases. CDR3 length: 13 residues. Trimming cost V 6 bases and J 5 bases; bases outside gene matches: 3. Germline CDR1 reads KGHSH; CDR2 reads LQKENI. The CDR3 sequence is CASSAGQDQPQHF. The CDR3 region has the DNA TGTGCCAGCTCGGCGGGACAGGATCAGCCCCAGCATTTT.

The chain employs TRBV7-8 and TRBJ1-5; TRBD1 agrees at 7 bases. The CDR3 sequence is 14 residues long. The germline V gene encodes CDR1 SGHVS and CDR2 FQNEAQ. The J segment lost 4 bases and the V segment lost 3 bases, leaving 3 bases of the junction unmatched. In nucleotides, the CDR3 is TGTGCCAGCAGCTTGGGACAGCCGAATCAGCCCCAGCATTTT. Translated, it gives CASSLGQPNQPQHF.

V is TRBV28 and J is TRBJ1-3, with D unresolved. The CDR3 consists of 15 residues. Germline-derived CDR1 and CDR2 are MDHEN and SYDVKM. V lost 4 bases and J 4 bases, leaving 14 bases between the germline ends. The CDR3 DNA is TGTGCCAGCAGTTCCTCCTCGGGAACCGGAAACACCATATATTTT. Translation: CASSSSSGTGNTIYF.

The chain is built from TRBV2 and TRBJ1-4; D is ambiguous. The CDR3 is 14 amino acids. Per the germline V gene, CDR1 is SNHLY and CDR2 is FYNNEI. The V and J ends lost 3 bases and 7 bases respectively, with 12 bases between them. The chain's CDR3 is CASSEELVSEKLFF. CDR3 coding DNA: TGTGCCAGCAGTGAGGAATTGGTTAGTGAAAAACTGTTTTTT.

V is TRBV27 and J is TRBJ1-4; 8 nucleotides line up with TRBD1. In germline, CDR1 is MNHEY, CDR2 SMNVEV (reference sequence). This CDR3 contains 15 residues. The V and J ends lost 5 bases and 2 bases, in that order; junction bases with no gene match: 4. The CDR3: CASSTRQGTNEKLFF. In nucleotides, the CDR3 is TGTGCCAGCAGTACTCGACAGGGGACTAATGAAAAACTGTTTTTT.

The rearrangement uses TRBV25-1 and TRBJ2-3, with unresolved D. The CDR3 extends over 13 amino acids. Germline values: CDR1 MGHDK, CDR2 SYGVNS. V was shortened by 2 bases and J by 6 bases, with 9 bases between the two germline ends. This chain's CDR3 is CASSEPSYDTQYF. The DNA for the CDR3 is TGTGCCAGCAGTGAACCCAGCTATGATACGCAGTATTTT. The full variable domain, rest sourced from reference TRBV25-1 and TRBJ2-3, is EADIYQTPRYLVIGTGKKITLECSQTMGHDKMYWYQQDPGMELHLIHYSYGVNSTEKGDLSSESTVSRIRTEHFPLTLESARPSHTSQYLCASSEPSYDTQYFGPGTRLTVL.

The J gene is TRBJ1-2, the V gene TRBV7-9; D is uncertain. Trimming left V 6 bases short and J 5 bases short, with 13 bases between. The CDR3 loop spans 13 amino acids. CDR1 and CDR2 (germline): SEHNR, FQNEAQ (reference sequence). This chain's CDR3 is CASRDGLDYGYTF. The CDR3 DNA reads TGTGCCAGCAGGGACGGGTTAGATTATGGCTACACCTTC.

The V gene is TRBV19, the J gene TRBJ2-1; 11 nucleotides agree with TRBD2. V lost 5 bases to trimming and J lost 4 bases; unmatched junction nucleotides: 4. CDR3 length: 15 amino acids. Germline V CDR1 and CDR2: LNHDA, SQIVND (reference sequence). CDR3 loop: CASSVAGGPYNEQFF. For the CDR3, the DNA is TGTGCCAGTAGTGTAGCGGGAGGGCCTTACAATGAGCAGTTCTTC.

The chain combines TRBV27 with TRBJ1-5, with D unclear. Trimming took off 4 bases at V and 8 bases at J, with 15 bases between the two ends. The CDR3 covers 14 residues. Germline CDR1 MNHEY, CDR2 SMNVEV (reference sequence). The CDR3 coding sequence is TGTGCCAGCAGTTGGAGGGTGGGTATCGAGCCCCAGCATTTT. Translated, it gives CASSWRVGIEPQHF.

The chain employs TRBV2 and TRBJ2-2; D ambiguous. The CDR3 length is 14 residues. The V end lost 2 bases, the J end lost 4 bases, and 8 bases lay between the germline ends. Germline lookup yields CDR1 SNHLY and CDR2 FYNNEI. Here the CDR3 reads CASSESQFTGELFF. The DNA for the CDR3 is TGTGCCAGCAGTGAATCTCAGTTCACCGGGGAGCTGTTTTTT.

This chain uses TRBV4-2 with TRBJ1-5; 7 bases match TRBD1. The CDR3 covers 15 residues. Trimming at V came to 1 base and at J to 1 base, leaving 1 base not matched to a gene. CDR1 is LGHNA and CDR2 is YNFKEQ in the germline V gene. CDR3 bases: TGTGCCAGCAGCCAAGGAGGGGGCAGCAATCAGCCCCAGCATTTT. Translated, it gives CASSQGGGSNQPQHF.

V and J are TRBV9 and TRBJ2-1; tentatively, D is TRBD2 (5 bases). The CDR3 sequence is 15 residues long. Germline loops: CDR1 SGDLS, CDR2 YYNGEE. Deletions cut 0 bases from V and 4 bases from J, with 11 bases between. CDR3 bases: TGTGCCAGCAGCGTAGGAGCGGCCGGGTACAATGAGCAGTTCTTC. Its protein product is CASSVGAAGYNEQFF.

This chain joins TRBV25-1 and TRBJ1-1; a possible D gene is TRBD1 (5 bases). Trimming removed 1 base at V and 5 bases at J, with 17 bases between. Germline values: CDR1 MGHDK, CDR2 SYGVNS. This CDR3 has 16 amino acids. The CDR3 sequence: CASSEWTTVRWTEAFF. DNA for the CDR3: TGTGCCAGCAGTGAATGGACGACAGTTCGATGGACTGAAGCTTTCTTT.

The chain is built from TRBV5-1 and TRBJ1-2; the D gene is possibly TRBD1 (5 bases). The CDR3 covers 16 residues. The germline CDR1 and CDR2 sequences are SGHRS and YFSETQ. V gave up 4 bases and J gave up 3 bases, with 19 bases separating them. This chain's CDR3 is CASSLGWETEDYGYTF. Written as DNA, the CDR3 is TGCGCCAGCAGCCTGGGATGGGAGACAGAGGACTATGGCTACACCTTC.

The chain uses TRBV29-1 and TRBJ1-2; the match to TRBD1 covers 7 bases. CDR1 SQVTM and CDR2 ANQGSEA come from the germline V gene. The V and J ends lost 1 base and 8 bases, in that order; junction bases with no gene match: 7. The CDR3 is made up of 13 amino acids. The CDR3 DNA is TGCAGCGTTGAAGGAACAGGGGTTAAGGGCTACACCTTC. This translates into CSVEGTGVKGYTF.

The count of this clone is one. V and J are TRBV28 and TRBJ2-2; tentatively, D is TRBD2 (6 bases). The CDR3 runs to 14 residues. Germline lookup yields CDR1 MDHEN and CDR2 SYDVKM. Trimming stripped 5 bases from V and 3 bases from J, with 10 bases between. This CDR3 is CASSRRGYTGELFF. CDR3 sequence (DNA): TGTGCCAGCAGTCGGCGGGGCTACACCGGGGAGCTGTTTTTT.

The DNA for the CDR3 is TGTGCCAGTAGTATAGATTGGGCCAGCGACTATGGCTACACCTTC. Its translation is CASSIDWASDYGYTF. V is TRBV19 and J is TRBJ1-2; the D is unclear. This CDR3 contains 15 residues. Trimming took 0 bases from V and 3 from J, leaving 11 bases between them. Germline assignment: CDR1 LNHDA and CDR2 SQIVND (reference sequence).